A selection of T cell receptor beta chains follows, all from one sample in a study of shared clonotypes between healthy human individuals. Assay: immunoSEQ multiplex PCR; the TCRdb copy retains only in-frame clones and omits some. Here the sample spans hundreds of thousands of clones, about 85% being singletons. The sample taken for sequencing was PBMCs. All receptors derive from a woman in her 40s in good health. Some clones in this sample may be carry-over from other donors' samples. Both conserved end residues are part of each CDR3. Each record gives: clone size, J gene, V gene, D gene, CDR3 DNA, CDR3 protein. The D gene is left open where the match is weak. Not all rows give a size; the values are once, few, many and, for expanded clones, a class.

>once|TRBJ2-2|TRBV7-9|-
TGTGCCAGCCGGGACACCGGGGAGCTGTTTTTT
CASRDTGELFF
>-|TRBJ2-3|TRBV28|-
TGTGCCAGCAGCCCTCCACGGGGACTCACAGATACGCAGTATTTT
CASSPPRGLTDTQYF
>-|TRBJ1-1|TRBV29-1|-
TGCAGCGCTAAACAAGGGGCTGGGGATACTGAAGCTTTCTTT
CSAKQGAGDTEAFF
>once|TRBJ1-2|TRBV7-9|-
TGTGCCAGCAGCTTTTACGGGACCACCGGCTACACCTTC
CASSFYGTTGYTF
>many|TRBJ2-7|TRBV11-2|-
TGTGCCAGCAGCCCCCTGGAAGGGCCCCGGGTCCAGCAGTACTTC
CASSPLEGPRVQQYF
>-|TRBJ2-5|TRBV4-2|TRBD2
TGTGCCAGCAGCCAAGATTACCGGGAGGGGCCGGAGACCCAGTACTTC
CASSQDYREGPETQYF
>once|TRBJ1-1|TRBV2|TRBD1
TGTGCCAGCACGGGACAGACGAACACTGAAGCTTTCTTT
CASTGQTNTEAFF
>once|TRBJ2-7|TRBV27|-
TGTGCCAGCAGTCCTGCCGGGCCAACCTACGAGCAGTACTTC
CASSPAGPTYEQYF
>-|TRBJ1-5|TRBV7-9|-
TGTGCCAGCAGCTTAGTTTTAGTAATCTTGGGTGGCAATCAGCCCCAGCATTTT
CASSLVLVILGGNQPQHF
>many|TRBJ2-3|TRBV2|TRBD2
TGTGCCAGCAGTGAACGGGGTAGCGGGAGCTCGGAAGATACGCAGTATTTT
CASSERGSGSSEDTQYF
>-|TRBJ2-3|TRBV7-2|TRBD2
TGTGCCAGCAGCTATAGCGGGAGGGCCGGTACGCAGTATTTT
CASSYSGRAGTQYF
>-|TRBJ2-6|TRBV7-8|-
TGTGCCAGCAGCTTAAATCCAGGGGCCAACGTCCTGACTTTC
CASSLNPGANVLTF
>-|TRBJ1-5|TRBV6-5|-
TGTGCCAGCAGCCGGGAGCCCCAGCATTTT
CASSREPQHF
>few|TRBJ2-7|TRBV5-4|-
TGTGCCAGCAGCCTTGCGGGGGAGCAGTACTTC
CASSLAGEQYF
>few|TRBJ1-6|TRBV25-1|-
TGTGCCAGCAGTGATAGGGCGGCAGGGAGTCGATCACCCCTCCACTTT
CASSDRAAGSRSPLHF
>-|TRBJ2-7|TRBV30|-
TGTGCCTGGAGTGTAGGGTGGATTGGCGAGCAGTACTTC
CAWSVGWIGEQYF
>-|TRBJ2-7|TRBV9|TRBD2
TGTGCCAGCAGCGTACGGGGCCGGGGTTTAACTAGCGGGAGAGGGGAGCGGCAGTACTTC
CASSVRGRGLTSGRGERQYF
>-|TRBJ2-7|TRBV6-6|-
TGTGCCAGCAGCCCCGGTTCGGCATACGAGCAGTACTTC
CASSPGSAYEQYF
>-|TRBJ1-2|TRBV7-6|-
TGTGCCAGCAGCTTAGGGGCTTCCGGGACCGGATATGGCTACACCTTC
CASSLGASGTGYGYTF
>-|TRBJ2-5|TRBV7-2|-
TGTGCCAGCAGCTTACCCGAAAGGACCCAGTACTTC
CASSLPERTQYF
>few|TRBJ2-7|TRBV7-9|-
TGTGCCAGCAGCACCGGGGCCCCAAGACGAGACGAGCAGTACTTC
CASSTGAPRRDEQYF
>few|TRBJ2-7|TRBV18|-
TGTGCCAGCTCATGGGGTTACGAGCAGTACTTC
CASSWGYEQYF
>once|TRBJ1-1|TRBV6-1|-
TGTGCCAGCAGGTCGGGCACTGAAGCTTTCTTT
CASRSGTEAFF
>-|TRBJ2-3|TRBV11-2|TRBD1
TGTGCCAGCAGCAGATACAGGGGTAGCACAGATACGCAGTATTTT
CASSRYRGSTDTQYF
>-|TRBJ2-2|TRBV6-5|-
TGTGCCAGCAGTCCCTCTAGGGTAGGGACCGGGGAGCTGTTTTTT
CASSPSRVGTGELFF
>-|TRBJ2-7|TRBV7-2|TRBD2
TGTGCCAGCAGCTCCTCGGGAGGGATAGACAACGAGCAGTACTTC
CASSSSGGIDNEQYF
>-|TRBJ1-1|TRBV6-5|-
TGTGCCAGCAGTGACCGCACTGAAGCTTTCTTT
CASSDRTEAFF
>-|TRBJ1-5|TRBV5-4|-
TGTGCCAGCAGCTTTTTAATGGCTCAGCCCCAGCATTTT
CASSFLMAQPQHF
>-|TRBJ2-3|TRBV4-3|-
TGCGCCAGCAGCCAAGGGGGGGGGACAGTCACAGATACGCAGTATTTT
CASSQGGGTVTDTQYF
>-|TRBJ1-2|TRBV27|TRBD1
TGTGCCAGCAGTCCAAACAGGGGGAACTATGGCTACACCTTC
CASSPNRGNYGYTF
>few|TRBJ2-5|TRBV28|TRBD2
TGTGCCAGCAGCAGGACTAGATCAGAGACCCAGTACTTC
CASSRTRSETQYF
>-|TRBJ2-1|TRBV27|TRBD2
TGTGCCAGCAGTTTTATAACTAGCGGGAGCAATGAGCAGTTCTTC
CASSFITSGSNEQFF
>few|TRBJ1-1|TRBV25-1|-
TGTGCCAGCAGTGGTAGGACGGGCGGCACTGAAGCTTTCTTT
CASSGRTGGTEAFF
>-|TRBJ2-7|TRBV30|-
TGTGCCTGGAGAGCTGGGGGCCAGGTCGAGCAGTACTTC
CAWRAGGQVEQYF
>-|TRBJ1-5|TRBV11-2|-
TGTGCCAGCAGCTTAACGAGGACTGGCAATCAGCCCCAGCATTTT
CASSLTRTGNQPQHF